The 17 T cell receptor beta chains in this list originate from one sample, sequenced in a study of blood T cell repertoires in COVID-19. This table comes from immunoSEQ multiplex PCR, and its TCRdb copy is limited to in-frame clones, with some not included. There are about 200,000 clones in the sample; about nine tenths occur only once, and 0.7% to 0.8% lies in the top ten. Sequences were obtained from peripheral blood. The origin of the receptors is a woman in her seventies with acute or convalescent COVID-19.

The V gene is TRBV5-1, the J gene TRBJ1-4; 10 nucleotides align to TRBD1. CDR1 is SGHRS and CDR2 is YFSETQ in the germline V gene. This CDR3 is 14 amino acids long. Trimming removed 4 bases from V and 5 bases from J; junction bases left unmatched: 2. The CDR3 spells CASSMGQGNEKLFF. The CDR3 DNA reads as TGCGCCAGCAGCATGGGACAGGGGAATGAAAAACTGTTTTTT. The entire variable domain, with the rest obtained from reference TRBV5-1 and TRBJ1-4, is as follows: KAGVTQTPRYLIKTRGQQVTLSCSPISGHRSVSWYQQTPGQGLQFLFEYFSETQRNKGNFPGRFSGRQFSNSRSEMNVSTLELGDSALYLCASSMGQGNEKLFFGSGTQLSVL.

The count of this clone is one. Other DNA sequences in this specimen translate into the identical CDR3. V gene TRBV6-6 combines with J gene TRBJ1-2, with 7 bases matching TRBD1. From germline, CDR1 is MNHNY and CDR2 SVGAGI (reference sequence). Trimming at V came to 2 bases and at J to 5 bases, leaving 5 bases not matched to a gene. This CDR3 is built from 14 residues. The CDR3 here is CASSYLGQSYGYTF. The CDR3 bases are TGTGCCAGCAGTTACCTGGGACAGAGTTATGGCTACACCTTC.

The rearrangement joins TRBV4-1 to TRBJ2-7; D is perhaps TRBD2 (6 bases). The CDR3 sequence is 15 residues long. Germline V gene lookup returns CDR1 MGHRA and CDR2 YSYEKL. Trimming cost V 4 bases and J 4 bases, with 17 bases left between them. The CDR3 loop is CASSLQIGTYYEQYF. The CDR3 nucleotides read TGCGCCAGCAGCCTTCAAATCGGGACTTATTACGAGCAGTACTTC.

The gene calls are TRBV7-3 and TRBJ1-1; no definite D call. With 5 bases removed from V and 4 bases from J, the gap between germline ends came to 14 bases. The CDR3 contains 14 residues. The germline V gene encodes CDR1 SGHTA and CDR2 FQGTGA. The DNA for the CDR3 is TGTGCCAGCAGCCCCGGTCGGGGTACCACTGAAGCTTTCTTT. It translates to CASSPGRGTTEAFF.

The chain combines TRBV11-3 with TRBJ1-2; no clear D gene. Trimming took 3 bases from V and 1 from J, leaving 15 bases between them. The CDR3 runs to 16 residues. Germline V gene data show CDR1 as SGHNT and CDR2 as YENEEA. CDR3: CASSFRSAKINYGYTF. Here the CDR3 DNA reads TGTGCCAGCAGCTTTCGTAGCGCGAAAATTAACTATGGCTACACCTTC.

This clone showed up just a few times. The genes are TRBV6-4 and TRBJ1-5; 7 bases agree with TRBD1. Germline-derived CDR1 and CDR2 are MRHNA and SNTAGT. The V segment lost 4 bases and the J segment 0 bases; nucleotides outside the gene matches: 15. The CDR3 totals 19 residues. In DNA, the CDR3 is TGTGCCAGCAGTGGCCAACCGGGACAGCTGTCTCATAGCAATCAGCCCCAGCATTTT. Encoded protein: CASSGQPGQLSHSNQPQHF.

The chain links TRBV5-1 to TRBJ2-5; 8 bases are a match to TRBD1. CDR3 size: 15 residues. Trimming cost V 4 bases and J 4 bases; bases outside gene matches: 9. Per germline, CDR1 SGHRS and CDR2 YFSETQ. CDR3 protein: CASSAPGTGRETQYF. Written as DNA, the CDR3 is TGCGCCAGCAGCGCCCCCGGGACAGGTCGAGAGACCCAGTACTTC. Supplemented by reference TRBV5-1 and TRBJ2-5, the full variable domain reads KAGVTQTPRYLIKTRGQQVTLSCSPISGHRSVSWYQQTPGQGLQFLFEYFSETQRNKGNFPGRFSGRQFSNSRSEMNVSTLELGDSALYLCASSAPGTGRETQYFGPGTRLLVL.

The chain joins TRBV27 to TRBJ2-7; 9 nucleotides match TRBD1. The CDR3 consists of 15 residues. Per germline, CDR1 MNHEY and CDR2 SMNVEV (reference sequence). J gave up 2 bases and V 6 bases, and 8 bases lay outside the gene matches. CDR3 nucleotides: TGTGCCAGCAGACATGACCGGGACAGGGCCTACGAGCAGTACTTC. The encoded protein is CASRHDRDRAYEQYF.

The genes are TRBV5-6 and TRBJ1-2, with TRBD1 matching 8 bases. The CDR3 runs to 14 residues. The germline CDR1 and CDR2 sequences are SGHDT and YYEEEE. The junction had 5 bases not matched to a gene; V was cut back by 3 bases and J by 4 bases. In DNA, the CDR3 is TGTGCCAGCAGCTGGGACAGGTCCGGCTATGGCTACACCTTC. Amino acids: CASSWDRSGYGYTF.

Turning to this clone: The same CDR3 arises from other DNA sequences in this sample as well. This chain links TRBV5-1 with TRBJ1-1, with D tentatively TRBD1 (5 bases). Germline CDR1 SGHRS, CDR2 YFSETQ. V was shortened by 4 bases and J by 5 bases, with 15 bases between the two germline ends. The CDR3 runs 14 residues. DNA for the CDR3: TGCGCCAGCAGCAAGGACCGCGGGGGAACTGAAGCTTTCTTT. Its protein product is CASSKDRGGTEAFF.

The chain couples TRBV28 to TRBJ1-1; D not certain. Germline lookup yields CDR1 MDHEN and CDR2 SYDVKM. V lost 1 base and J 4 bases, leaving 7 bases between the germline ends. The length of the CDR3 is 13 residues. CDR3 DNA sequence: TGTGCCAGCAGTTTATCCGGGGTCACTGAAGCTTTCTTT. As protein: CASSLSGVTEAFF.

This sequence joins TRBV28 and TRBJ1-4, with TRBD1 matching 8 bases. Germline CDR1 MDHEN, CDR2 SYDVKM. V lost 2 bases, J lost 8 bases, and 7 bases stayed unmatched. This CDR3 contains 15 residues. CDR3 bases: TGTGCCAGCAGTTTAATCGGACAGGGTGAAGAAAAACTGTTTTTT. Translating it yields CASSLIGQGEEKLFF.

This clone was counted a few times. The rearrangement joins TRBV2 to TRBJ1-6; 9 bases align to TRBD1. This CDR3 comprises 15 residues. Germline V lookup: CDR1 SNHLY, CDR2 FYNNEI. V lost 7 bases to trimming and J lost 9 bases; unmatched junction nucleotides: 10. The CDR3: CASNPKTGGSSPLHF. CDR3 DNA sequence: TGTGCCAGCAACCCAAAGACAGGGGGAAGTTCACCCCTCCACTTT.

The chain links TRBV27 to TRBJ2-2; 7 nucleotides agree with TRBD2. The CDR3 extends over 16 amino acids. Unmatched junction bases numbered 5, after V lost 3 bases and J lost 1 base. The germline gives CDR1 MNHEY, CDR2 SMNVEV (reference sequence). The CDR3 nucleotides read TGTGCCAGCAGTTTCTGGGGGGAGGGGAACACCGGGGAGCTGTTTTTT. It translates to CASSFWGEGNTGELFF.

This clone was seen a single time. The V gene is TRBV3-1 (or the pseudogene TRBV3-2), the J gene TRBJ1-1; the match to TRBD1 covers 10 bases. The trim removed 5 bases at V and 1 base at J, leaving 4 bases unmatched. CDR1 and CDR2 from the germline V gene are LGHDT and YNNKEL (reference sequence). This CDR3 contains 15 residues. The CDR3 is CASSWRDRGNTEAFF. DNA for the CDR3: TGTGCCAGCAGCTGGAGGGACAGGGGGAACACTGAAGCTTTCTTT.

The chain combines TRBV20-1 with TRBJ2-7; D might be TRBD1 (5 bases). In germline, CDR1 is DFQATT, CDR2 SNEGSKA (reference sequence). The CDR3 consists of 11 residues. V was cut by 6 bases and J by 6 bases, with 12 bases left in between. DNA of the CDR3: TGCAGTGCGCAAACAAGGGGCGAGCAGTACTTC. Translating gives CSAQTRGEQYF.

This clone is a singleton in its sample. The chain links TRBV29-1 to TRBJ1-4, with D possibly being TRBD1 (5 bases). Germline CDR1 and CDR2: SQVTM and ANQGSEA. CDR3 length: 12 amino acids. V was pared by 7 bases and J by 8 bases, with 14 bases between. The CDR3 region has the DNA TGCAGCGCCAACGGGGGGGAAGAAAAACTGTTTTTT. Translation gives CSANGGEEKLFF.